This TCR beta chain was sequenced for a study of T cells in Graves' hyperthyroidism and ophthalmopathy. Amplification of TCR beta CDR3 regions was performed using RNA transcripts as template. First-round RT-PCR of the TCR CDR3 relied on the HTBI primer set. Via MiXCR, TCRdb re-called the multiplex PCR reads, giving one row per CDR3 protein. The repertoire holds more than 600,000 distinct CDR3 sequences, with about 17% as singletons. As regards this clonotype: The antigen remains undetermined.

Germline V gene sequence: CDR1 LNHDA, CDR2 SQIVND (reference sequence). V lost 7 bases and J lost 4, with 13 bases in between. This CDR3 region has 14 residues. Findings and caveats of the study: In the blood, most expanded thyroid clonotypes above 0.001 appeared as well.

The chain uses TRBV19 and TRBJ2-2; possibly TRBD1 for D (5 bases). Sequencing was done on a sample of blood. The sequence came from a man between 18 and 29 years old with Graves' hyperthyroidism. In nucleotides, the CDR3 is TGTGCCAGTATGGGCGGAAGGGGCACCGGGGAGCTGTTTTTT. Translation gives CASMGGRGTGELFF.